The 21 T cell receptor beta chains below all came from one sample that was sequenced in a study of cytomegalovirus exposure and HLA in healthy donors. 60 Vbeta and 13 Jbeta primers were used in PCR. Profiled with immunoSEQ multiplex PCR; TCRdb holds only in-frame clones, not every one. The sample table includes 100,000 to 150,000 clones. The sequenced material came from PBMCs. The receptors derive from a man between 18 and 35 years old in good health and CMV-seronegative.

V usage is TRBV19 and J usage is TRBJ1-1, with no clear D. The length of the CDR3 is 14 residues. The ends were cut back, 7 bases at V and 1 base at J, with 13 bases in the middle. In germline, CDR1 is LNHDA, CDR2 SQIVND (reference sequence). The CDR3 coding sequence is TGTGCCAGTATTGAGTCGGACTGGAACACTGAAGCTTTCTTT. Protein product: CASIESDWNTEAFF.

This sequence joins TRBV19 and TRBJ2-1; D remains ambiguous. Germline V gene lookup returns CDR1 LNHDA and CDR2 SQIVND (reference sequence). Trimming cost V 5 bases and J 3 bases, with 11 bases left between them. The CDR3 covers 14 residues. Here the CDR3 reads CASSGVSDYNEQFF. As DNA, the CDR3 is TGTGCCAGTAGTGGTGTGAGCGACTACAATGAGCAGTTCTTC.

J is TRBJ2-4 and V is TRBV4-1, with TRBD1 matching over 8 bases. Germline CDR1 MGHRA, CDR2 YSYEKL. Trimming at V came to 2 bases and at J to 3 bases, leaving 9 bases not matched to a gene. This CDR3 spans 17 amino acids. The DNA for the CDR3 is TGCGCCAGCAGCCAACTAGGACAGGGCCCAGGCAAAAACATTCAGTACTTC. Translation: CASSQLGQGPGKNIQYF.

V gene TRBV27 combines with J gene TRBJ2-7, with D possibly being TRBD2 (6 bases). The CDR3 spans 16 residues. CDR1 MNHEY and CDR2 SMNVEV come from the germline V gene (reference sequence). Trimming pared 6 bases from V and 2 bases from J, leaving 20 bases between. CDR3 region: CASSFSSGEAAYEQYF. The CDR3 DNA reads as TGTGCCAGCAGCTTTAGCTCGGGGGAGGCCGCCTACGAGCAGTACTTC.

The rearrangement links TRBV5-1 to TRBJ2-1; TRBD1 is a possible D gene (6 bases). Between the trimmed V and J ends, which lost 4 bases and 6 bases, there was a span of 11 bases. Germline V CDR1 and CDR2: SGHRS, YFSETQ. This CDR3 region has 13 residues. CDR3 in DNA: TGCGCCAGCAGCCGCTTGGGGGCCAATGAGCAGTTCTTC. It specifies CASSRLGANEQFF.

The chain joins TRBV19 to TRBJ1-5; perhaps TRBD1 as D (5 bases). This CDR3 has 15 amino acids. Germline assignment: CDR1 LNHDA and CDR2 SQIVND (reference sequence). V lost 8 bases, J lost 6 bases, and 20 bases lay in between. The CDR3, as DNA: TGTGCCAGTCGAAATCAGGGTTTTCTTGGTCAGCCCCAGCATTTT. Translated: CASRNQGFLGQPQHF.

The chain combines TRBV9 with TRBJ1-1; TRBD1 matches at 9 bases. The CDR3 runs to 16 residues. The germline V gene encodes CDR1 SGDLS and CDR2 YYNGEE. The V gene end was trimmed by 0 bases and the J gene end by 4 bases; junction bases not matched to a gene: 7. The CDR3 sequence is CASSVVGTGSGTEAFF. CDR3 DNA sequence: TGTGCCAGCAGCGTAGTCGGGACAGGGAGCGGCACTGAAGCTTTCTTT.

The chain is built from TRBV2 and TRBJ1-3, with D uncertain. Trimming stripped 7 bases from V and 0 bases from J, with 10 bases between. The CDR3 has 14 amino acids. In germline, CDR1 is SNHLY, CDR2 FYNNEI. The CDR3, as DNA: TGTGCCAGCAAGACGGGTTACTCTGGAAACACCATATATTTT. Its translation is CASKTGYSGNTIYF.

V usage is TRBV30 and J usage is TRBJ1-2; D call uncertain. The CDR3 is 13 amino acids. The ends were cut back, 1 base at V and 0 bases at J, with 6 bases in the middle. In germline, CDR1 is GTSNPN, CDR2 SVGIG (reference sequence). The CDR3 loop reads CAWSGYPNYGYTF. DNA of the CDR3: TGTGCCTGGAGTGGCTACCCTAACTATGGCTACACCTTC.

This rearrangement joins TRBV30 to TRBJ1-1, with D maybe TRBD1 (6 bases). Germline assignment: CDR1 GTSNPN and CDR2 SVGIG (reference sequence). V was trimmed by 1 base and J by 3 bases, leaving 18 bases between them. This CDR3 spans 16 amino acids. The CDR3 sequence: CAWSAWGRQEDTEAFF. The CDR3 bases are TGTGCCTGGAGTGCGTGGGGGCGGCAGGAAGACACTGAAGCTTTCTTT.

CDR3 sequence: CASSLGPQGVSYEQYF. Written as DNA, the CDR3 is TGTGCCAGCAGCTTGGGCCCACAGGGGGTATCCTACGAGCAGTACTTC. The chain carries TRBV5-5 and TRBJ2-7; 8 nucleotides line up with TRBD1. J lost 1 base, V lost 0 bases, and 6 bases had no gene match. CDR3 size: 16 residues. CDR1 and CDR2 from the germline V gene are SGHKS and YYEKEE (reference sequence).

The chain is built from TRBV6-5 and TRBJ1-2; no clear D gene. The CDR3 extends over 11 amino acids. Germline CDR1 reads MNHEY; CDR2 reads SVGAGI. V was pared by 4 bases and J by 6 bases, with 6 bases between. The CDR3 here is CASSSLDGYTF. In DNA form, the CDR3 reads TGTGCCAGCAGTTCCTTAGATGGCTACACCTTC.

This sequence joins TRBV19 and TRBJ1-5; D ambiguous. The germline V and J ends were trimmed by 0 bases and 1 base, with 10 bases remaining between them. The CDR3 is 16 residues long. CDR1 and CDR2 (germline): LNHDA, SQIVND (reference sequence). The chain's CDR3 is CASSIEGGMSNQPQHF. CDR3 bases: TGTGCCAGTAGTATAGAGGGAGGGATGAGCAATCAGCCCCAGCATTTT.

The gene calls are TRBV7-9 and TRBJ1-5; D is possibly TRBD1 (5 bases). The CDR3 has 15 residues. Trimming left V 3 bases short and J 1 base short, with 10 bases between. Looked up from germline, CDR1 is SEHNR and CDR2 is FQNEAQ (reference sequence). CDR3 sequence: CASSFGGASNQPQHF. The CDR3 nucleotides read TGTGCCAGCAGCTTCGGAGGGGCGAGCAATCAGCCCCAGCATTTT.

The chain combines TRBV28 with TRBJ2-3; 8 bases agree with TRBD1. V was pared by 3 bases and J by 3 bases, with 5 bases of the junction left unmatched. The CDR3 is 15 residues long. Looked up from germline, CDR1 is MDHEN and CDR2 is SYDVKM. CDR3 residues: CASSFQGAGTDTQYF. The CDR3 DNA reads TGTGCCAGCAGTTTCCAGGGGGCGGGGACAGATACGCAGTATTTT. Looking up the rest from reference TRBV28 and TRBJ2-3 gives the full variable domain: DVKVTQSSRYLVKRTGEKVFLECVQDMDHENMFWYRQDPGLGLRLIYFSYDVKMKEKGDIPEGYSVSREKKERFSLILESASTNQTSMYLCASSFQGAGTDTQYFGPGTRLTVL.

CDR3 nucleotides: TGTGCCAGCAGTCGAAACCGGGACGAGCAGTACTTC. This translates into CASSRNRDEQYF. The V call is TRBV28, the J call TRBJ2-7; D is undetermined. CDR1 MDHEN and CDR2 SYDVKM come from the germline V gene. V lost 5 bases and J 5 bases, leaving 10 bases between the germline ends. CDR3 length: 12 residues.

The chain recombines TRBV4-2 with TRBJ2-7; 7 nucleotides line up with TRBD1. The CDR3 is 15 residues long. Looked up from germline, CDR1 is LGHNA and CDR2 is YNFKEQ. Unmatched junction bases numbered 3, after V lost 1 base and J lost 0 bases. The CDR3 DNA reads as TGTGCCAGCAGCCAAGCAAGGACAGGCTCCTACGAGCAGTACTTC. Translation: CASSQARTGSYEQYF.

The chain is built from TRBV6-1 and TRBJ2-5; the match to TRBD2 covers 10 bases. Germline values: CDR1 MNHNS, CDR2 SASEGT. The CDR3 extends over 15 amino acids. With 4 bases clipped from V and 2 bases from J, the junction kept 4 bases outside the gene matches. The CDR3 spells CASSVSAGGQETQYF. The CDR3 region has the DNA TGTGCCAGCAGTGTTTCAGCGGGAGGGCAAGAGACCCAGTACTTC.

The chain uses TRBV5-1 and TRBJ1-1, with unresolved D. The CDR3 extends over 14 amino acids. CDR1 is SGHRS, CDR2 YFSETQ, per germline. V lost 3 bases to trimming and J lost 1 base, with 10 bases between them. The CDR3 DNA sequence: TGCGCCAGCAGCTCCAACAGCGGGAACACTGAAGCTTTCTTT. Its protein product is CASSSNSGNTEAFF.

The V call is TRBV29-1, the J call TRBJ2-7, with a weak D call TRBD2 (7 bases). Germline CDR1 reads SQVTM; CDR2 reads ANQGSEA. Between the trimmed V and J ends, which lost 6 bases and 0 bases, there was a span of 12 bases. CDR3 length equals 13 residues. CDR3 nucleotide sequence: TGCAGCGTGGGGGCGGGAGCCTCCTACGAGCAGTACTTC. It is translated as CSVGAGASYEQYF.

The rearrangement links TRBV13 to TRBJ1-6; D uncertain. Germline values: CDR1 PRHDT, CDR2 FYEKMQ (reference sequence). The CDR3 sequence is 13 residues long. Trimming cost V 5 bases and J 9 bases, with 11 bases left between them. CDR3 sequence (DNA): TGTGCCAGCAGCACCAACCGGGGTTCACCCCTCCACTTT. Its translation: CASSTNRGSPLHF.